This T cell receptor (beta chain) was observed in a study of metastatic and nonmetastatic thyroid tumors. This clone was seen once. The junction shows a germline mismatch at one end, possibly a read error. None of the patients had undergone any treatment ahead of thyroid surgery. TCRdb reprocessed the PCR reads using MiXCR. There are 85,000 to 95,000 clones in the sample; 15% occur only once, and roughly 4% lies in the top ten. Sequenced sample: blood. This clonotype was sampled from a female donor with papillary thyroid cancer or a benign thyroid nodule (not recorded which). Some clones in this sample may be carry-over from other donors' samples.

CDR3 bases: TGTGCCACCAGTGAGGGACGGACAGGGGGCATATCCTACAATGAGCAATTCTTC. Amino acids: CATSEGRTGGISYNEQFF. V usage is TRBV24-1 and J usage is TRBJ2-1; 11 bases align to TRBD1. Germline CDR1 is KGHDR and CDR2 is SFDVKD. This CDR3 has 18 residues.